Following are 24 T cell receptor beta chains from one sample sequenced in a study of vaccination effects on CD4 cells after COVID-19. Their antigen targets remain unknown. Antigen-specific CD4+ T cells expanded by the ViraFEST assay with viral peptide pools were then sequenced. Culture lasted 10 days before CD4+ T cell isolation. This person caught SARS-CoV-2 sometime from March to December 2020, and PCR testing confirmed the infection. Produced via immunoSEQ multiplex PCR; TCRdb's table is partial and in-frame only. The sample contains some 56,000 clones, 75% to 85% of which appear only once. The material sequenced was CD4+ T cells from PBMCs cultured with HIV peptides, taken before COVID-19 vaccination. Subset specified: HIV-1 Nef peptide pool negative control/reference culture. These receptors were obtained from a human donor who had a prior SARS-CoV-2 infection.

The CDR3 here is CASSLDSGSYNEQFF. As DNA, the CDR3 is TGTGCCAGTAGTCTGGACTCCGGCTCCTACAATGAGCAGTTCTTC. The rearrangement uses TRBV19 and TRBJ2-1, with D possibly TRBD2 on 5 matching bases. Germline loops: CDR1 LNHDA, CDR2 SQIVND (reference sequence). Trimming pared 5 bases from V and 0 bases from J, leaving 11 bases between. The CDR3 totals 15 residues.

This chain uses TRBV5-6 with TRBJ2-3, with D perhaps given as TRBD1 or TRBD2 (5 bases each). The CDR3 has 12 residues. Germline V gene lookup returns CDR1 SGHDT and CDR2 YYEEEE. The V end lost 3 bases, the J end lost 7 bases, and 9 bases lay between the germline ends. CDR3 nucleotides: TGTGCCAGCAGCTCCCGGGGCCATACGCAGTATTTT. Protein product: CASSSRGHTQYF.

This rearrangement joins TRBV6-5 to TRBJ2-3; 8 positions agree with TRBD2. CDR1 MNHEY and CDR2 SVGAGI come from the germline V gene. The V gene end was trimmed by 6 bases and the J gene end by 3 bases; junction bases not matched to a gene: 8. This CDR3 is 15 amino acids long. DNA for the CDR3: TGTGCCAGCAGCCACTGGGGCGGGGGGACAGATACGCAGTATTTT. Translated, it gives CASSHWGGGTDTQYF.

This clone showed up just once. The V call is TRBV27, the J call TRBJ2-1; D call uncertain. The CDR3 length is 13 residues. Trimming pared 5 bases from V and 3 bases from J, leaving 8 bases between. The germline CDR1 and CDR2 sequences are MNHEY and SMNVEV (reference sequence). The CDR3 loop reads CASSPWGYNEQFF. DNA of the CDR3: TGTGCCAGCAGTCCTTGGGGCTACAATGAGCAGTTCTTC.

The V call is TRBV12-3 or TRBV12-4, the J call TRBJ1-2, with 7 bases identical to TRBD1. CDR3 size: 13 residues. Trimming removed 6 bases from V and 7 bases from J; junction bases left unmatched: 8. The CDR3: CASRPQGSGGYTF. CDR3 DNA: TGTGCCAGCAGACCACAGGGGAGTGGTGGCTACACCTTC.

V gene TRBV15 combines with J gene TRBJ2-2; the D call may be TRBD1 or TRBD2 (6 bases each). This CDR3 has 16 residues. Germline V gene lookup returns CDR1 LNHNV and CDR2 YYDKDF (reference sequence). V lost 2 bases and J 4 bases, leaving 14 bases between the germline ends. The CDR3 here is CATSRPRGLSTGELFF. The CDR3 nucleotides are TGTGCCACCAGCAGACCTCGGGGGCTCAGCACCGGGGAGCTGTTTTTT.

This chain uses TRBV9 with TRBJ2-1; maybe TRBD2 (6 bases). V was pared by 6 bases and J by 2 bases, with 18 bases between. This CDR3 contains 16 residues. The germline gives CDR1 SGDLS, CDR2 YYNGEE. In DNA, the CDR3 is TGTGCCAGCACCACGGATAACGGGAGCCCCTACAATGAGCAGTTCTTC. Its translation is CASTTDNGSPYNEQFF.

This chain uses TRBV7-9 with TRBJ2-1; 15 bases fit TRBD2. Germline loops: CDR1 SEHNR, CDR2 FQNEAQ (reference sequence). The CDR3 totals 16 residues. V was pared by 5 bases and J by 7 bases, with 6 bases of the junction left unmatched. The CDR3 sequence is CASSPQGLAGGNEQFF. CDR3 bases: TGTGCCAGCAGCCCGCAGGGACTAGCGGGAGGAAATGAGCAGTTCTTC.

The chain joins TRBV11-2 to TRBJ1-1; D gene uncertain. V shed 5 bases and J shed 5 bases, with 12 bases lying between them. Germline CDR1 reads SGHAT; CDR2 reads FQNNGV. CDR3 length equals 13 residues. The CDR3 DNA reads TGTGCCAGCAGCACACGGATTGAGACTGAAGCTTTCTTT. Protein: CASSTRIETEAFF.

The gene calls are TRBV14 and TRBJ2-7, with TRBD1 matching over 7 bases. The CDR3 is 15 residues long. Looked up from germline, CDR1 is SGHDN and CDR2 is FVKESK. The trim removed 4 bases at V and 3 bases at J, leaving 9 bases unmatched. CDR3 region: CASSPLEGGHYEQYF. The CDR3 DNA follows: TGTGCCAGCAGCCCATTGGAAGGGGGCCACTACGAGCAGTACTTC. Looking up the rest from reference TRBV14 and TRBJ2-7 gives the full variable domain: EAGVTQFPSHSVIEKGQTVTLRCDPISGHDNLYWYRRVMGKEIKFLLHFVKESKQDESGMPNNRFLAERTGGTYSTLKVQPAELEDSGVYFCASSPLEGGHYEQYFGPGTRLTVT.

The chain's CDR3 is CASSPRLTFSGNTIYF. CDR3 nucleotide sequence: TGTGCCAGCTCACCACGGTTGACGTTCTCTGGAAACACCATATATTTT. The gene calls are TRBV18 and TRBJ1-3, with D unclear. With 1 base removed from V and 0 bases from J, the gap between germline ends came to 10 bases. The CDR3 extends over 16 amino acids. The V gene's germline CDR1 is KGHSH and CDR2 LQKENI.

This chain uses TRBV18 with TRBJ1-1; 9 bases are shared with TRBD1. CDR1 KGHSH and CDR2 LQKENI come from the germline V gene. V was clipped by 4 bases and J by 0 bases; unmatched bases: 9. The CDR3 is made up of 17 amino acids. CDR3 region: CASSRSGDRVMNTEAFF. The CDR3 DNA is TGTGCCAGCTCACGATCAGGGGACAGGGTGATGAACACTGAAGCTTTCTTT.

This chain joins TRBV9 and TRBJ2-1; D remains unclear. Germline-derived CDR1 and CDR2 are SGDLS and YYNGEE. There are 17 residues in the CDR3. The germline V and J ends were trimmed by 0 bases and 0 bases, with 13 bases remaining between them. CDR3: CASSVGFSPGSYNEQFF. In DNA form, the CDR3 reads TGTGCCAGCAGCGTAGGCTTCTCCCCGGGCTCCTACAATGAGCAGTTCTTC. Together with reference TRBV9 and TRBJ2-1, the CDR3 gives the full variable domain: DSGVTQTPKHLITATGQRVTLRCSPRSGDLSVYWYQQSLDQGLQFLIQYYNGEERAKGNILERFSAQQFPDLHSELNLSSLELGDSALYFCASSVGFSPGSYNEQFFGPGTRLTVL.

V and J are TRBV30 and TRBJ2-7; D ambiguous. The CDR3 covers 12 residues. Trimming left V 3 bases short and J 7 bases short, with 13 bases between. Germline V gene sequence: CDR1 GTSNPN, CDR2 SVGIG (reference sequence). The CDR3 bases are TGTGCCTGGAGGTTCAGACCACGGGAGCAGTACTTC. This codes for CAWRFRPREQYF.

The chain is built from TRBV5-1 and TRBJ2-1, with TRBD2 identical over 15 bases. The CDR3 contains 17 residues. V lost 3 bases, J lost 2 bases, and 3 bases stayed unmatched. Germline-derived CDR1 and CDR2 are SGHRS and YFSETQ. The CDR3 region is CASSWGLAGGAYNEQFF. The CDR3 region has the DNA TGCGCCAGCAGCTGGGGACTAGCGGGGGGCGCCTACAATGAGCAGTTCTTC.

The gene calls are TRBV11-2 and TRBJ2-4, with 7 nucleotides matching TRBD1. This CDR3 has 14 amino acids. Germline CDR1 reads SGHAT; CDR2 reads FQNNGV. J was trimmed by 7 bases and V by 3 bases; bases with no gene match: 6. In DNA, the CDR3 is TGTGCCAGCAGCTTGGACCCGACAGGGAACATTCAGTACTTC. Its protein is CASSLDPTGNIQYF.

This clone occurred a few times. The J gene is TRBJ1-6, the V gene TRBV7-2; the D is unclear. V lost 0 bases and J 10 bases, leaving 13 bases between the germline ends. The V gene's germline CDR1 is SGHTA and CDR2 FQGNSA. The CDR3 totals 15 residues. CDR3 residues: CASSLAQVVGSPLHF. The CDR3 nucleotides read TGTGCCAGCAGCTTAGCGCAGGTAGTCGGCTCACCCCTCCACTTT.

The rearrangement uses TRBV7-2 and TRBJ2-7, with TRBD2 identical over 10 bases. The CDR3 is made up of 16 amino acids. J gave up 0 bases and V 1 base, and 3 bases lay outside the gene matches. Germline CDR1 is SGHTA and CDR2 is FQGNSA. DNA for the CDR3: TGTGCCAGCAGCTTAGATTGGACTAGCGGCTCCTACGAGCAGTACTTC. Amino acids: CASSLDWTSGSYEQYF.

The chain recombines TRBV7-8 with TRBJ2-1, with TRBD2 matching 7 bases. The CDR3 runs to 17 residues. The V segment lost 5 bases and the J segment 2 bases; nucleotides outside the gene matches: 12. Germline assignment: CDR1 SGHVS and CDR2 FQNEAQ. The CDR3 here is CASSPRGSGAAYNEQFF. The CDR3, as DNA: TGTGCCAGCAGCCCTCGGGGGAGCGGGGCCGCCTACAATGAGCAGTTCTTC.

V and J are TRBV6-5 and TRBJ1-1; D is unclear. V lost 10 bases and J lost 8, with 14 bases in between. Germline loops: CDR1 MNHEY, CDR2 SVGAGI. The CDR3 spans 11 residues. The CDR3 bases are TGTGCCATTCGAAATCGGGGAGAAGCTTTCTTT. Its protein product is CAIRNRGEAFF.

The chain uses TRBV20-1 and TRBJ1-6; D gene unclear. V was pared by 2 bases and J by 14 bases, with 10 bases between. The CDR3 covers 11 residues. Germline assignment: CDR1 DFQATT and CDR2 SNEGSKA (reference sequence). The CDR3 loop reads CSARQYLSLHF. The CDR3 nucleotides are TGCAGTGCTAGACAATATCTTTCCCTCCACTTT.

The rearrangement joins TRBV14 to TRBJ2-5; a possible D gene is TRBD1 (5 bases). The CDR3 extends over 14 amino acids. Germline lookup yields CDR1 SGHDN and CDR2 FVKESK. With 1 base removed from V and 4 bases from J, the gap between germline ends came to 10 bases. In DNA form, the CDR3 reads TGTGCCAGCAGCCAAGTCGCAGGGCGAGAGACCCAGTACTTC. Translating gives CASSQVAGRETQYF.

This chain joins TRBV7-8 and TRBJ2-7; 7 bases agree with TRBD2. The CDR3 is 13 residues long. V was clipped by 5 bases and J by 3 bases; unmatched bases: 4. Germline CDR1 SGHVS, CDR2 FQNEAQ. The CDR3 reads CASSPLALYEQYF. CDR3 sequence (DNA): TGTGCCAGCAGCCCACTAGCGCTCTACGAGCAGTACTTC. The full variable domain, its missing parts supplied by reference TRBV7-8 and TRBJ2-7, is GAGVSQSPRYKVAKRGQDVALRCDPISGHVSLFWYQQALGQGPEFLTYFQNEAQLDKSGLPSDRFFAERPEGSVSTLKIQRTQQEDSAVYLCASSPLALYEQYFGPGTRLTVT.

The rearrangement uses TRBV29-1 and TRBJ1-4; no firm D call. The CDR3 contains 13 residues. Germline CDR1 SQVTM, CDR2 ANQGSEA. The germline V and J ends were trimmed by 4 bases and 8 bases, with 14 bases remaining between them. In DNA, the CDR3 is TGCAGCGTTGGCCGGGAACCAGGAGAAAAACTGTTTTTT. This encodes CSVGREPGEKLFF.